This T cell receptor beta chain appears in the sequencing data of a study of CD8+ T cells in alopecia areata. Findings and caveats of the study: Unlike in mice, where it was clearer, TCR sharing across patients was less clear, possibly HLA-related. Normal skin contains resident alphabeta T cells, and these are also sequenced in scalp samples.

V lost 9 bases and J lost 1; bases outside the gene matches: 7. The CDR3 sequence is 15 residues long. Germline-derived CDR1 and CDR2 are LNHDA and SQIVND (reference sequence). The authors extracted RNA and reverse transcribed it into cDNA as the sequencing template. Here immunoSEQ multiplex PCR was the method, and the copy in TCRdb shows in-frame clones only, minus some. The sample carries about 82,000 clones, roughly half recorded once. Collection of lesional scalp punch biopsies and peripheral blood was performed in alopecia areata patients. CD4+ and CD8+ T cells were sorted from PBMCs. Details on this clone: Its antigen remains unidentified.

The sequence was collected from a human donor with alopecia areata. The chain joins TRBV19 to TRBJ2-3; 10 nucleotides line up with TRBD2. Sequencing was done on a sample of NKG2D-high CD8+ T cells sorted from blood. CDR3 region: CASKWLAGGTDTQYF. The CDR3 DNA reads as TGTGCCAGCAAGTGGCTAGCGGGAGGCACAGATACGCAGTATTTT.